This is a list of T cell receptor beta chains from one sample in a study of response to subunit inactivated influenza vaccine. TCRdb independently ran MiXCR on the RT-PCR reads; one entry per CDR3 protein. This sample has 590,000 or so distinct CDR3 sequences, with about 15% found just once. Material: PBMCs from blood, obtained less than 15 days before vaccination. These receptors all stem from a man aged 50-59 years who received an inactivated influenza vaccine. The CDR3 runs from the conserved cysteine through the conserved F or W. The order of the fields is V gene, J gene, CDR3 length, D gene, CDR3 protein. D genes are given only for firm matches.

V gene: TRBV14; J gene: TRBJ1-6; CDR3 length: 13; D gene: -; CDR3 protein: CASSQAKDSPLHF
V gene: TRBV20-1; J gene: TRBJ2-5; CDR3 length: 13; D gene: -; CDR3 protein: CSATTEGLETQYF
V gene: TRBV4-2; J gene: TRBJ2-3; CDR3 length: 14; D gene: -; CDR3 protein: CASSPGTFLDTQYF
V gene: TRBV24-1; J gene: TRBJ2-1; CDR3 length: 15; D gene: TRBD2; CDR3 protein: CATSRSGRALVEQFF
V gene: TRBV6-1; J gene: TRBJ2-3; CDR3 length: 13; D gene: -; CDR3 protein: CASNRPGTDTQYF
V gene: TRBV27; J gene: TRBJ2-2; CDR3 length: 16; D gene: -; CDR3 protein: CASSFVGAGNTGELFF
V gene: TRBV10-3; J gene: TRBJ2-7; CDR3 length: 12; D gene: TRBD1; CDR3 protein: CAIFGQVYEQYF
V gene: TRBV4-1; J gene: TRBJ2-1; CDR3 length: 18; D gene: TRBD2; CDR3 protein: CASSPKGAGGPSYNEQFF
V gene: TRBV3-1; J gene: TRBJ2-1; CDR3 length: 14; D gene: -; CDR3 protein: CASSQDLPPDEQFF
V gene: TRBV7-2; J gene: TRBJ2-1; CDR3 length: 15; D gene: TRBD2; CDR3 protein: CASSPHSGSYNEQFF
V gene: TRBV6-1; J gene: TRBJ1-6; CDR3 length: 17; D gene: -; CDR3 protein: CASSEVGKRTANSPLHF
V gene: TRBV20-1; J gene: TRBJ1-5; CDR3 length: 13; D gene: -; CDR3 protein: CSARDEGDGPQHF
V gene: TRBV27; J gene: TRBJ2-5; CDR3 length: 13; D gene: -; CDR3 protein: CASRGGGRETQYF
V gene: TRBV10-3; J gene: TRBJ1-1; CDR3 length: 15; D gene: -; CDR3 protein: CAISESTGIYTEAFF
V gene: TRBV4-1; J gene: TRBJ2-5; CDR3 length: 16; D gene: -; CDR3 protein: CASSQDGRGQLETQYF
V gene: TRBV12-3/TRBV12-4; J gene: TRBJ1-2; CDR3 length: 13; D gene: TRBD1; CDR3 protein: CASSADRASGYTF
V gene: TRBV6-2/TRBV6-3; J gene: TRBJ2-1; CDR3 length: 11; D gene: -; CDR3 protein: CASGRAHEQFF
V gene: TRBV6-1; J gene: TRBJ1-1; CDR3 length: 13; D gene: TRBD1; CDR3 protein: CASSTGGPPEAFF
V gene: TRBV4-1; J gene: TRBJ2-1; CDR3 length: 16; D gene: TRBD2; CDR3 protein: CASSQDPGGSINEQFF
V gene: TRBV7-2; J gene: TRBJ2-1; CDR3 length: 13; D gene: -; CDR3 protein: CASSLAYLGEQFF
V gene: TRBV4-2; J gene: TRBJ1-1; CDR3 length: 14; D gene: -; CDR3 protein: CASSQSTANTEAFF
V gene: TRBV7-9; J gene: TRBJ2-5; CDR3 length: 15; D gene: -; CDR3 protein: CASSLLGGFQETQYF
V gene: TRBV10-3; J gene: TRBJ2-1; CDR3 length: 15; D gene: TRBD1; CDR3 protein: CAISEWQGADNEQFF
V gene: TRBV28; J gene: TRBJ2-5; CDR3 length: 15; D gene: TRBD2; CDR3 protein: CASSPKGLVGETQYF
V gene: TRBV5-1; J gene: TRBJ2-1; CDR3 length: 16; D gene: TRBD2; CDR3 protein: CASKRWGGSSYNEQFF
V gene: TRBV20-1; J gene: TRBJ2-7; CDR3 length: 12; D gene: -; CDR3 protein: CSARESAYEQYF
V gene: TRBV7-3; J gene: TRBJ2-3; CDR3 length: 16; D gene: TRBD2; CDR3 protein: CASSLMSGRATDTQYF
V gene: TRBV12-3/TRBV12-4; J gene: TRBJ2-7; CDR3 length: 13; D gene: -; CDR3 protein: CASSLSRDYEQYF
V gene: TRBV7-2; J gene: TRBJ1-2; CDR3 length: 13; D gene: -; CDR3 protein: CASSPADLGGYTF
V gene: TRBV6-5; J gene: TRBJ2-3; CDR3 length: 14; D gene: -; CDR3 protein: CASSYSGGTDTQYF
V gene: TRBV5-1; J gene: TRBJ2-7; CDR3 length: 16; D gene: TRBD2; CDR3 protein: CASRAEVWRERYEQYF
V gene: TRBV12-3/TRBV12-4; J gene: TRBJ2-2; CDR3 length: 14; D gene: -; CDR3 protein: CASSPQANTGELFF
V gene: TRBV5-1; J gene: TRBJ2-3; CDR3 length: 18; D gene: TRBD2; CDR3 protein: CASSLFGSGRASTDTQYF
V gene: TRBV7-7; J gene: TRBJ2-1; CDR3 length: 14; D gene: -; CDR3 protein: CASSLDGSFNEQFF
V gene: TRBV11-2; J gene: TRBJ2-7; CDR3 length: 17; D gene: -; CDR3 protein: CASSLGVRGPGTYEQYF
V gene: TRBV28; J gene: TRBJ2-7; CDR3 length: 11; D gene: -; CDR3 protein: CASSDQYEQYF
V gene: TRBV5-1; J gene: TRBJ2-7; CDR3 length: 15; D gene: TRBD1; CDR3 protein: CASSPGQGGQYEQYF
V gene: TRBV4-2; J gene: TRBJ2-3; CDR3 length: 16; D gene: -; CDR3 protein: CASSQTGLTSTDTQYF
V gene: TRBV5-1; J gene: TRBJ2-1; CDR3 length: 14; D gene: -; CDR3 protein: CASSLWGANNEQFF
V gene: TRBV11-1; J gene: TRBJ2-1; CDR3 length: 12; D gene: -; CDR3 protein: CASSPIRGEQFF
V gene: TRBV5-1; J gene: TRBJ1-2; CDR3 length: 14; D gene: -; CDR3 protein: CASSLGGGLLFLTF
V gene: TRBV3-1; J gene: TRBJ2-5; CDR3 length: 15; D gene: TRBD2; CDR3 protein: CASSQLAGGPETQYF
V gene: TRBV5-1; J gene: TRBJ1-2; CDR3 length: 14; D gene: -; CDR3 protein: CASSLDDTNYGYTF
V gene: TRBV20-1; J gene: TRBJ1-1; CDR3 length: 13; D gene: -; CDR3 protein: CSASEDRNTEAFF
V gene: TRBV4-1; J gene: TRBJ2-2; CDR3 length: 15; D gene: -; CDR3 protein: CASSQSPQGHGELFF
V gene: TRBV28; J gene: TRBJ2-5; CDR3 length: 16; D gene: -; CDR3 protein: CASSLRLASPKETQYF
V gene: TRBV7-9; J gene: TRBJ2-5; CDR3 length: 16; D gene: TRBD1; CDR3 protein: CASSLEFWDRAETQYF
V gene: TRBV5-1; J gene: TRBJ2-7; CDR3 length: 16; D gene: -; CDR3 protein: CASSLGVRVSSYEQYF
V gene: TRBV5-1; J gene: TRBJ2-2; CDR3 length: 17; D gene: TRBD1; CDR3 protein: CASSLDTQGRGTGELFF
V gene: TRBV15; J gene: TRBJ2-5; CDR3 length: 13; D gene: TRBD1; CDR3 protein: CAIARDSQETQYF
V gene: TRBV12-3/TRBV12-4; J gene: TRBJ1-1; CDR3 length: 14; D gene: -; CDR3 protein: CATRTVGVNTEAFF
V gene: TRBV3-1; J gene: TRBJ2-7; CDR3 length: 15; D gene: TRBD2; CDR3 protein: CASSRETSGAYEQYF
V gene: TRBV4-1; J gene: TRBJ1-5; CDR3 length: 15; D gene: TRBD1; CDR3 protein: CASSQEGQEDQPQHF
V gene: TRBV20-1; J gene: TRBJ2-7; CDR3 length: 13; D gene: -; CDR3 protein: CSATSGSTYEQYF
V gene: TRBV29-1; J gene: TRBJ1-4; CDR3 length: 15; D gene: TRBD1; CDR3 protein: CSPRDRAEGGEKLFF